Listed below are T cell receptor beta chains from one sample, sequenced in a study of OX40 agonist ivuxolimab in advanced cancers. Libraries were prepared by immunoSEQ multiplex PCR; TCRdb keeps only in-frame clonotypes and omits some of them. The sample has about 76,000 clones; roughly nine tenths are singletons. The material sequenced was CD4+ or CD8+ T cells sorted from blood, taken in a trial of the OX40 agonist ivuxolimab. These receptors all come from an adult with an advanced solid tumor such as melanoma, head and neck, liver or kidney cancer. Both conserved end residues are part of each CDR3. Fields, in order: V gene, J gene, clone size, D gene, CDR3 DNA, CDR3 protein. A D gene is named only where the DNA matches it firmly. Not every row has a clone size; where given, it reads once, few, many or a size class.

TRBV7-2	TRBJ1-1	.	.	TGTGCCAGCAGCTTAGGGTGGGCAGGGCGTTCGAACACTGAAGCTTTCTTT	CASSLGWAGRSNTEAFF
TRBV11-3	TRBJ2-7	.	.	TGTGCCAGCAGCTTAGGACTCCGGGACCAATTGTACGAGCAGTACTTC	CASSLGLRDQLYEQYF
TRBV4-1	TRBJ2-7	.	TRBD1	TGCGCCAGCAACCCAGGACAGGGGGCCTACGAGCAGTACTTC	CASNPGQGAYEQYF
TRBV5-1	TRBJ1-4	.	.	TGCGCCAGCAGCTATAGGGTAGAGTGGGGCAATGAAAAACTGTTTTTT	CASSYRVEWGNEKLFF
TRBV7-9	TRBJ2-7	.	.	TGTGCCAGCAGTCCCGACTACGAGCAGTACTTC	CASSPDYEQYF
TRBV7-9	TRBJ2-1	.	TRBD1	TGTGCCAGCAGCTCCCAAAACAGGTTTGGGGACAGACTTATGGATGAGCAGTTCTTC	CASSSQNRFGDRLMDEQFF
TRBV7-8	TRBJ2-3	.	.	TGTGCCAGCAGCTTAGTCAACAAACCTACAGATACGCAGTATTTT	CASSLVNKPTDTQYF
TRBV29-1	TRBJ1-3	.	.	TGCAGCGTTGAAGAGGGGGAGTTCTCTGGAAACACCATATATTTT	CSVEEGEFSGNTIYF
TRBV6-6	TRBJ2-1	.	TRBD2	TGTGCCAGCAGCCAAAGCGGGAGCTCCTACAATGAGCAGTTCTTC	CASSQSGSSYNEQFF
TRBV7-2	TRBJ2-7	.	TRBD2	TGTGCCAGCAGCACCACTAGCGGGAGCTCCTACGAGCAGTACTTC	CASSTTSGSSYEQYF
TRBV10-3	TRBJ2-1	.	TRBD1	TGTGCCATCAGTGAGTCTCTGGGAAACAGGGGTGAGCAGTTCTTC	CAISESLGNRGEQFF
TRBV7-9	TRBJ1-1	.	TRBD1	TGTGCCAGCAGCCACGGGACAGGGAGTGCGGCTTTCTTT	CASSHGTGSAAFF
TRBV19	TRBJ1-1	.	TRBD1	TGTGCCAGTAGTCCGAGGGACAGGGGGAACACTGAAGCTTTCTTT	CASSPRDRGNTEAFF
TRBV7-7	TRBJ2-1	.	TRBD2	TGTGCTAGCAGCCAGGCTCGACTAGCGATTTACAATGAGCAGTTCTTC	CASSQARLAIYNEQFF
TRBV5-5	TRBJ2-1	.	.	TGTGCCAGCAGCTTGGAACGGGACACCTTTGAGGGCTACAATGAGCAGTTCTTC	CASSLERDTFEGYNEQFF
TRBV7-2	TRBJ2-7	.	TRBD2	TGTGCCAGCAGCACTGTTGCCGGGGGGTACGAGCAGTACTTC	CASSTVAGGYEQYF
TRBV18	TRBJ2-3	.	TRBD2	TGTGCCAGCTCACCAAGAACTAGCGGCACAGATACGCAGTATTTT	CASSPRTSGTDTQYF
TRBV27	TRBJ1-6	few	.	TGTGCCAGCAGTTTGATCGGGGGGGCGAGTTCACCCCTCCACTTT	CASSLIGGASSPLHF
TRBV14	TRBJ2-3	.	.	TGTGCCAGCAGCCAGAGGGGGACAGATACGCAGTATTTT	CASSQRGTDTQYF
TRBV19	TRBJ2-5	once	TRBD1	TGTGCCAGTAGTGCACAGGGGGCCAGAATAGAGACCCAGTACTTC	CASSAQGARIETQYF
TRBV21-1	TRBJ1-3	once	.	TGTGCCAGCAGCGAGGTAGGTCCTCGAAGTAACACCATATATTTT	CASSEVGPRSNTIYF
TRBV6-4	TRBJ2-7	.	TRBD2	TGTGCCAGCAGTGACGATGGACTAGCGATTAGCTCCTACGAGCAGTACTTC	CASSDDGLAISSYEQYF
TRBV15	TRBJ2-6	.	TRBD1	TGTGCCACCGGAGAACCACTTGGACAGGGGAAAAGATCTGGGGCCAACGTCCTGACTTTC	CATGEPLGQGKRSGANVLTF
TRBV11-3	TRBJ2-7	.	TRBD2	TGTGCCAGCAGCAAGCCCGGGACTAGCGGATCCTACGAGCAGTACTTC	CASSKPGTSGSYEQYF
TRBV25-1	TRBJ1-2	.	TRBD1	TGTGCCAGCAGTGAATGGGACAGCCAAACTATTGGCTACACCTTC	CASSEWDSQTIGYTF
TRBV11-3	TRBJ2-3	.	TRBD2	TGTGCCAGCAGCCGCGGGACTAGCGGGAGCACAGATACGCAGTATTTT	CASSRGTSGSTDTQYF
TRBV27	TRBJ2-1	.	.	TGTGCCAGCGGATGGAGTGAGCAGTTCTTC	CASGWSEQFF